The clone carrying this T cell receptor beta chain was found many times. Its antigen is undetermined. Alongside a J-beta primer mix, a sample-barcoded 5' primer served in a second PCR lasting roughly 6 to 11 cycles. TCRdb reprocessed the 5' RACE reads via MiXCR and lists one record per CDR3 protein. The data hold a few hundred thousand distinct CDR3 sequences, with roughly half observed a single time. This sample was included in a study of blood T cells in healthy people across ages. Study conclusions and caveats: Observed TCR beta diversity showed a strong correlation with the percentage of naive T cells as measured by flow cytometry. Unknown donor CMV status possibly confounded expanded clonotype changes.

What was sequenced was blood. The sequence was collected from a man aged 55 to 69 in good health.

This CDR3 reads CASSLGGDYEQYF. The CDR3 bases are TGTGCCAGCAGCTTAGGGGGGGACTACGAGCAGTACTTC. The chain uses TRBV7-2 and TRBJ2-7, with D possibly TRBD2 on 6 matching bases. Germline CDR1 and CDR2: SGHTA and FQGNSA. The CDR3 length is 13 residues. V was trimmed by 1 base and J by 3 bases, leaving 7 bases between them. The full variable domain, its missing parts supplied by reference TRBV7-2 and TRBJ2-7, is GAGVSQSPSNKVTEKGKDVELRCDPISGHTALYWYRQSLGQGLEFLIYFQGNSAPDKSGLPSDRFSAERTGGSVSTLTIQRTQQEDSAVYLCASSLGGDYEQYFGPGTRLTVT.